These 22 T cell receptor beta chains originate from one sample sequenced in a study of beta chain features in type 1 diabetes. The study reverse transcribed the entire isolated RNA, so it sequenced expressed TCRB transcripts. Sequenced by immunoSEQ multiplex PCR; TCRdb stores in-frame clones only, minus some. Among 250,000 to 400,000 clones listed, 12% to 15% were seen once. The sample comprised central memory CD4+ T cells from blood. The origin of the receptors is a young man in good health.

This clone was seen a few times. The V gene is TRBV7-6, the J gene TRBJ2-4, with TRBD2 as a possible D gene (7 bases). The V end lost 5 bases, the J end lost 5 bases, and 16 bases lay between the germline ends. Germline CDR1 is SGHVS and CDR2 is FNYEAQ. CDR3 length: 15 residues. The CDR3 is CASSPIAGAENIQYF. The CDR3 bases are TGTGCCAGCAGCCCCATTGCGGGGGCTGAAAACATTCAGTACTTC.

The rearrangement uses TRBV5-5 and TRBJ2-3; maybe TRBD2 (5 bases). Germline loops: CDR1 SGHKS, CDR2 YYEKEE (reference sequence). The V end was cut by 0 bases, the J end by 7 bases, with 15 bases between. The CDR3 runs to 15 residues. CDR3 DNA sequence: TGTGCCAGCAGCTTGGTTTGGGGAGAGCGGAATACGCAGTATTTT. Its protein product is CASSLVWGERNTQYF. Based on the CDR3 plus reference TRBV5-5 and TRBJ2-3, the full variable domain is DAGVTQSPTHLIKTRGQQVTLRCSPISGHKSVSWYQQVLGQGPQFIFQYYEKEERGRGNFPDRFSARQFPNYSSELNVNALLLGDSALYLCASSLVWGERNTQYFGPGTRLTVL.

Notes on this clone: Sequence at one end of the junction differs from germline and may be a read error. The chain has TRBV11-2 and TRBJ2-1; possible D gene TRBD2, 6 bases. CDR3 length equals 16 residues. The germline CDR1 and CDR2 sequences are SGHAT and FQNNGV. In DNA, the CDR3 is TGCGCCAGCAGCCAAGAAGCGGAGGGAGCCTACAATGAGCAGTTCTTC. Its translation: CASSQEAEGAYNEQFF.

This clone was observed a few times. The V call is TRBV7-2, the J call TRBJ2-1; no definite D call. V was clipped by 1 base and J by 4 bases, with 5 bases between them. The germline V gene encodes CDR1 SGHTA and CDR2 FQGNSA. This CDR3 has 13 residues. The CDR3 nucleotides are TGTGCCAGCAGCTTAGGGATATACAATGAGCAGTTCTTC. It encodes CASSLGIYNEQFF.

There are a few counts of this clone. The V call is TRBV6-1, the J call TRBJ1-2, with D hard to call. V lost 6 bases and J 8 bases, leaving 16 bases between the germline ends. The CDR3 has 13 amino acids. CDR1 is MNHNS, CDR2 SASEGT, per germline. The CDR3 nucleotides are TGTGCCAGCAGCCAATCCCATTACTCCGGCTACACCTTC. Translating it yields CASSQSHYSGYTF.

V usage is TRBV4-2 and J usage is TRBJ2-2; D ambiguous. The CDR3 covers 13 residues. Per the germline V gene, CDR1 is LGHNA and CDR2 is YNFKEQ. Trimming removed 5 bases at V and 7 bases at J, with 11 bases between. The CDR3 is CASSLHQIGELFF. The CDR3 region has the DNA TGTGCCAGCAGCTTGCATCAAATCGGGGAGCTGTTTTTT.

The table lists this clone with a count of one. CDR3 nucleotides: TGTGCCAGCGGGGTAAGCCTGGGTCATGGCTACACCTTC. Its protein product is CASGVSLGHGYTF. The J gene is TRBJ1-2, the V gene TRBV6-5, with D uncertain. The CDR3 totals 13 residues. V lost 8 bases, J lost 6 bases, and 16 bases lay in between. Germline V lookup: CDR1 MNHEY, CDR2 SVGAGI.

This clone was detected only a few times. The V and J genes are TRBV29-1 and TRBJ1-1, with a possible D match to TRBD1 (5 bases). Germline V gene data show CDR1 as SQVTM and CDR2 as ANQGSEA. V dropped 1 base and J dropped 7 bases, with 7 bases sitting between them. There are 11 residues in the CDR3. Here the CDR3 DNA reads TGCAGCGTTGAAGGGGGCCTTGAAGCTTTCTTT. It codes for CSVEGGLEAFF. The whole variable domain, remainder taken from reference TRBV29-1 and TRBJ1-1, is SAVISQKPSRDICQRGTSLTIQCQVDSQVTMMFWYRQQPGQSLTLIATANQGSEATYESGFVIDKFPISRPNLTFSTLTVSNMSPEDSSIYLCSVEGGLEAFFGQGTRLTVV.

This clone was seen only a few times. V is TRBV5-1 and J is TRBJ2-5, with D uncertain. This CDR3 spans 11 amino acids. The V end was cut by 5 bases, the J end by 5 bases, with 7 bases between. Germline V lookup: CDR1 SGHRS, CDR2 YFSETQ. CDR3 in amino acids: CASREAETQYF. As DNA, the CDR3 is TGCGCCAGCAGGGAAGCGGAGACCCAGTACTTC.

The rearrangement joins TRBV7-9 to TRBJ1-6; D is unclear. The CDR3 sequence is 11 residues long. CDR1 is SEHNR and CDR2 is FQNEAQ in the germline V gene (reference sequence). V lost 5 bases and J lost 7, with 3 bases in between. The CDR3 region has the DNA TGTGCCAGCAGCGAAAATTCACCCCTCCACTTT. It encodes CASSENSPLHF.

This clone was detected a few times. This chain connects TRBV23-1 to TRBJ2-7, with D tentatively TRBD1 or TRBD2 (6 bases each). TRBV23-1 is flagged as an ORF with uncertain function. The ends were cut back, 11 bases at V and 6 bases at J, with 14 bases in the middle. This CDR3 spans 11 amino acids. This chain's CDR3 is CAGGGSPEQYV. CDR3 nucleotide sequence: TGCGCCGGAGGGGGGAGCCCCGAGCAGTACGTC.

The CDR3 bases are TGTGCCAGCAGCTCGGCGGGATCTAGCGCAGATACGCAGTATTTT. Its protein product is CASSSAGSSADTQYF. The V and J genes are TRBV7-9 and TRBJ2-3, with D tentatively TRBD2 (6 bases). Germline assignment: CDR1 SEHNR and CDR2 FQNEAQ (reference sequence). The CDR3 has 15 amino acids. The germline V and J ends were trimmed by 4 bases and 4 bases, with 15 bases remaining between them. Complete variable domain (other parts from reference TRBV7-9 and TRBJ2-3): DTGVSQNPRHKITKRGQNVTFRCDPISEHNRLYWYRQTLGQGPEFLTYFQNEAQLEKSRLLSDRFSAERPKGSFSTLEIQRTEQGDSAMYLCASSSAGSSADTQYFGPGTRLTVL.

This clone is a singleton in its sample. The rearrangement links TRBV10-3 to TRBJ1-2; the match to TRBD1 covers 7 bases. V shed 2 bases and J 8 bases; nucleotides not matched to a gene: 11. Germline V gene lookup returns CDR1 ENHRY and CDR2 SYGVKD. The CDR3 extends over 15 amino acids. The CDR3 sequence is CAISEPTQTGDGYTF. For the CDR3, the DNA is TGTGCCATCAGTGAGCCAACTCAAACAGGGGACGGCTACACCTTC.

About this clone: The sample carries other DNA sequences with the same CDR3. V is TRBV20-1 and J is TRBJ1-2, with D possibly being TRBD1 (5 bases). The CDR3 has 11 amino acids. The V end lost 6 bases, the J end lost 8 bases, and 13 bases lay between the germline ends. Germline CDR1 reads DFQATT; CDR2 reads SNEGSKA (reference sequence). The CDR3 here is CSAPGQEGYTF. As DNA, the CDR3 is TGCAGTGCCCCAGGGCAGGAAGGCTACACCTTC.

The rearrangement joins TRBV6-1 to TRBJ2-3, with D maybe TRBD2 (5 bases). Trimming removed 4 bases from V and 2 bases from J, with 10 bases in between. CDR3 length equals 14 residues. From germline, CDR1 is MNHNS and CDR2 SASEGT. The CDR3 coding sequence is TGTGCCAGCAGTGGCCGAGGGTACACAGATACGCAGTATTTT. Translating gives CASSGRGYTDTQYF.

Only a few counts were recorded for this clone. The CDR3 DNA reads as TGTGCCAGCAGTAGATACACGGGGCAGTTCTTC. This codes for CASSRYTGQFF. This chain links TRBV2 with TRBJ2-1; D unclear. Trimming took off 5 bases at V and 12 bases at J, with 11 bases between the two ends. Germline CDR1 and CDR2: SNHLY and FYNNEI. The CDR3 runs 11 residues.

The chain joins TRBV7-6 to TRBJ2-3; the D gene is possibly TRBD2 (6 bases). Trimming shortened V by 0 bases and J by 4 bases, and 11 bases separated the two germline ends. The CDR3 loop spans 15 amino acids. The V gene's germline CDR1 is SGHVS and CDR2 FNYEAQ. CDR3 bases: TGTGCCAGCAGCTTAGCGTGGGGGGTAGCAGATACGCAGTATTTT. The encoded protein is CASSLAWGVADTQYF.

This clone was picked up a small number of times. The chain combines TRBV10-3 with TRBJ1-3, with unresolved D. This CDR3 region has 16 residues. Germline V gives CDR1 ENHRY, CDR2 SYGVKD. V was trimmed by 6 bases and J by 0 bases, leaving 15 bases between them. The CDR3 nucleotides read TGTGCCATCAGCCCTACGGGGTTAAGCTCTGGAAACACCATATATTTT. As protein: CAISPTGLSSGNTIYF.

This clone has more than one count but fewer than ten. The gene calls are TRBV21-1 and TRBJ2-7; the table's TRBD1 call for D was not verified on the DNA. TRBV21-1 is deemed a pseudogene. The CDR3 is made up of 18 amino acids. CDR3 amino acids: CASSKFPGFGVESYEQYV. In nucleotides, the CDR3 is TGTGCCAGCAGCAAATTCCCAGGGTTTGGGGTTGAGTCCTACGAGCAGTACGTC.

Ten or more counts support this clone. The chain joins TRBV10-3 to TRBJ2-1; 9 nucleotides agree with TRBD2. Trimming at V came to 5 bases and at J to 7 bases, leaving 9 bases not matched to a gene. CDR1 and CDR2 from the germline V gene are ENHRY and SYGVKD. This CDR3 is 15 amino acids long. The CDR3 DNA reads as TGTGCCATCAGTCTCGGGACTAGCCTCGGTAATGAGCAGTTCTTC. This translates into CAISLGTSLGNEQFF.

This clone was recorded a few times. The chain uses TRBV19 and TRBJ1-2; perhaps TRBD1 as D (6 bases). CDR3 length equals 15 residues. Germline V CDR1 and CDR2: LNHDA, SQIVND (reference sequence). Trimming took 3 bases from V and 2 from J, leaving 13 bases between them. The CDR3 DNA sequence: TGTGCCAGTAGTATCTCCCCTACAGGGAACTATGGCTACACCTTC. Translated, it gives CASSISPTGNYGYTF.

This clone was recorded at least ten times. V usage is TRBV30 and J usage is TRBJ1-3, with D uncertain. The CDR3 totals 11 residues. Trimming took off 3 bases at V and 2 bases at J, with 2 bases between the two ends. The germline V gene encodes CDR1 GTSNPN and CDR2 SVGIG (reference sequence). The CDR3 DNA is TGTGCCTGGAGGGCTGGAAACACCATATATTTT. Its translation is CAWRAGNTIYF.